What follows are 9 T cell receptor beta chains derived from one specimen sequenced in a study of cytomegalovirus exposure and HLA in healthy donors. The PCR used 60 Vbeta and 13 Jbeta primers. Profiling relied on immunoSEQ multiplex PCR, and the TCRdb table lists in-frame clones only, not all of them. The sample yields 95,000 to 100,000 clones, 60% to 85% seen once. Material for sequencing was PBMCs. These receptors were collected from a man aged 50-59 years in good health and CMV-seronegative.

This chain uses TRBV7-3 with TRBJ2-2; tentatively, D is TRBD2 (6 bases). The CDR3 spans 15 residues. From germline, CDR1 is SGHTA and CDR2 FQGTGA. The germline V and J ends were trimmed by 3 bases and 2 bases, with 10 bases remaining between them. The CDR3 reads CASSLNGRNTGELFF. In DNA form, the CDR3 reads TGTGCCAGCAGCTTGAACGGGAGAAACACCGGGGAGCTGTTTTTT.

The genes are TRBV5-5 and TRBJ2-1; D is possibly TRBD1 (7 bases). The CDR3 length is 13 residues. Trimming took off 7 bases at V and 4 bases at J, with 12 bases between the two ends. Germline values: CDR1 SGHKS, CDR2 YYEKEE (reference sequence). This chain's CDR3 is CASAGQMYNEQFF. Here the CDR3 DNA reads TGTGCCAGCGCGGGACAGATGTACAATGAGCAGTTCTTC.

V usage is TRBV11-1 and J usage is TRBJ2-7, with 7 bases matching TRBD1. The trim removed 2 bases at V and 2 bases at J, leaving 3 bases unmatched. There are 14 residues in the CDR3. CDR1 and CDR2 from the germline V gene are SGHAT and FQDESV (reference sequence). CDR3 sequence reads: CASSLKRGPYEQYF. The CDR3 nucleotides read TGTGCCAGCAGCTTAAAGAGGGGGCCCTACGAGCAGTACTTC.

This clone has just a few counts. CDR3 coding DNA: TGTGCCTGGAGTATCAGGGGGCCGCCCTACGAGCAGTACTTC. It codes for CAWSIRGPPYEQYF. This sequence joins TRBV30 and TRBJ2-7; 8 bases fit TRBD1. This CDR3 comprises 14 residues. Germline lookup yields CDR1 GTSNPN and CDR2 SVGIG (reference sequence). Unmatched junction bases numbered 5, after V lost 2 bases and J lost 2 bases. Full variable domain (missing parts from reference TRBV30 and TRBJ2-7): SQTIHQWPATLVQPVGSPLSLECTVEGTSNPNLYWYRQAAGRGLQLLFYSVGIGQISSEVPQNLSASRPQDRQFILSSKKLLLSDSGFYLCAWSIRGPPYEQYFGPGTRLTVT.

The chain carries TRBV5-1 and TRBJ1-3; no clear D. The germline gives CDR1 SGHRS, CDR2 YFSETQ. The CDR3 spans 12 residues. Trimming cost V 4 bases and J 3 bases, with 5 bases left between them. The CDR3 region has the DNA TGCGCCAGCAGCCAGGATGGAAACACCATATATTTT. As protein: CASSQDGNTIYF.

CDR3 DNA sequence: TGTGCCAGTCGCGTTAGCGGGACCTACGAGCAGTACTTC. Translated, it gives CASRVSGTYEQYF. The chain combines TRBV7-2 with TRBJ2-7; 8 bases fit TRBD2. The V segment lost 9 bases and the J segment 2 bases; nucleotides outside the gene matches: 6. This CDR3 is built from 13 residues. Per the germline V gene, CDR1 is SGHTA and CDR2 is FQGNSA.

The chain combines TRBV7-2 with TRBJ2-7; no reliable D call. The V end lost 2 bases, the J end lost 7 bases, and 9 bases lay between the germline ends. The CDR3 contains 12 residues. Germline lookup yields CDR1 SGHTA and CDR2 FQGNSA. CDR3: CASSLTSGEQYF. In DNA form, the CDR3 reads TGTGCCAGCAGCTTAACTTCCGGGGAGCAGTACTTC.

This clone was seen a single time. This chain links TRBV6-4 with TRBJ1-6; D is uncertain. V was pared by 5 bases and J by 11 bases, with 13 bases between. Germline CDR1 and CDR2: MRHNA and SNTAGT. There are 13 residues in the CDR3. CDR3 DNA sequence: TGTGCCAGCAGTACCGTAGATAGAGCACCCCTCCACTTT. It codes for CASSTVDRAPLHF.

V usage is TRBV7-9 and J usage is TRBJ2-1, with TRBD2 matching over 13 bases. The CDR3 has 16 amino acids. Losses at the gene ends were 1 base for V and 6 bases for J; bases not matched to a gene: 3. Germline values: CDR1 SEHNR, CDR2 FQNEAQ (reference sequence). The CDR3 DNA follows: TGTGCCAGCAGCTTAGGTGGGACTAGCGGGGTCAATGAGCAGTTCTTC. Amino acid sequence: CASSLGGTSGVNEQFF.